This is a list of T cell receptor beta chains from one sample in a study of monozygotic twins with cystic fibrosis. Produced via immunoSEQ multiplex PCR; TCRdb's table is partial and in-frame only. The sample carries approximately 14,000 clones, 80% to 90% recorded once. Sequencing used blood. These receptors were collected from a boy aged 5-17 years with cystic fibrosis. Both conserved end residues are part of each CDR3. D genes are given only for firm matches. Not every row has a clone size; where given, it reads once, few, many or a size class.

D,size,V,J,CDR3,DNA
.,.,TRBV5-1,TRBJ1-3,CASSLERPGYGNTIYF,TGCGCCAGCAGCTTGGAGCGTCCGGGATACGGAAACACCATATATTTT
TRBD1,.,TRBV25-1,TRBJ2-7,CASRGTGYPGSYEQYF,TGTGCCAGCAGAGGGACAGGTTATCCGGGGTCCTACGAGCAGTACTTC
.,.,TRBV19,TRBJ1-5,CASSIRPGDSNQPQHF,TGTGCCAGTAGTATAAGGCCAGGAGATAGCAATCAGCCCCAGCATTTT
TRBD1,.,TRBV30,TRBJ1-5,CAWSGGQGDQPQHF,TGTGCCTGGAGTGGGGGACAGGGTGATCAGCCCCAGCATTTT
.,.,TRBV5-1,TRBJ1-1,CASNPPPDSMNTEAFF,TGCGCCAGCAATCCCCCCCCTGACAGCATGAACACTGAAGCTTTCTTT
.,.,TRBV20-1,TRBJ2-7,CSASTSYEQYF,TGCAGTGCCTCGACTTCCTACGAGCAGTACTTC
.,.,TRBV11-2,TRBJ1-1,CASRYQGGEAFF,TGTGCCAGCAGATATCAGGGAGGCGAAGCTTTCTTT
.,few,TRBV28,TRBJ2-1,CASDRDFNNEQFF,TGTGCCAGCGACCGGGACTTCAACAATGAGCAGTTCTTC
.,.,TRBV7-2,TRBJ1-2,CASSTQPGFAVTDGYTF,TGTGCCAGCAGCACACAGCCAGGGTTTGCGGTTACGGATGGCTACACCTTC
TRBD1,.,TRBV19,TRBJ2-1,CASSLGTAYNEQFF,TGTGCCAGTAGCCTCGGGACAGCATACAATGAGCAGTTCTTC
TRBD1,.,TRBV28,TRBJ1-2,CASSLATGVIYGYTF,TGTGCCAGCAGTTTGGCCACAGGGGTCATCTATGGCTACACCTTC
TRBD1,.,TRBV2,TRBJ1-1,CASRTGTNTEAFF,TGTGCCAGCAGGACAGGGACAAACACTGAAGCTTTCTTT
.,.,TRBV19,TRBJ1-5,CASSIFGTSFNQPQHF,TGTGCCAGTAGTATTTTTGGGACATCTTTTAATCAGCCCCAGCATTTT
.,.,TRBV4-1,TRBJ2-6,CASSQDRTSGANVLTF,TGCGCCAGCAGCCAAGACAGGACCTCTGGGGCCAACGTCCTGACTTTC
.,.,TRBV19,TRBJ1-2,CASIQPGANYGYTF,TGTGCCAGTATTCAACCGGGGGCTAACTATGGCTACACCTTC
TRBD2,.,TRBV9,TRBJ2-1,CASSVVWGGSNEQFF,TGTGCCAGCAGCGTAGTTTGGGGAGGGAGTAATGAGCAGTTCTTC
TRBD2,.,TRBV30,TRBJ2-3,CASGGLGDTQYF,TGTGCCAGCGGGGGCCTCGGAGATACGCAGTATTTT
.,.,TRBV5-4,TRBJ2-2,CASRPFNTGELFF,TGTGCCAGCAGACCGTTTAACACCGGGGAGCTGTTTTTT
.,once,TRBV19,TRBJ1-3,CASSLGLTRNTIYF,TGTGCCAGTAGTTTGGGACTGACGAGAAACACCATATATTTT
.,.,TRBV2,TRBJ1-4,CASSRERDEKLFF,TGTGCCAGCAGTCGCGAGAGAGATGAAAAACTGTTTTTT
.,.,TRBV9,TRBJ1-2,CASSVALGGLYGYTF,TGTGCCAGCAGCGTAGCTTTGGGGGGGCTCTATGGCTACACCTTC
.,.,TRBV11-2,TRBJ1-2,CASRQLRQGSYGYTF,TGTGCCAGCAGGCAGTTGCGGCAGGGTAGTTATGGCTACACCTTC
.,.,TRBV6-1,TRBJ2-7,CASSVGTHSLYEQYF,TGTGCCAGCAGTGTCGGGACTCACAGTTTATACGAGCAGTACTTC
TRBD1,.,TRBV5-1,TRBJ1-1,CASSVGQGAINTEAFF,TGCGCCAGCAGCGTAGGACAGGGGGCGATCAACACTGAAGCTTTCTTT
.,.,TRBV6-5,TRBJ2-7,CASKGQKTYEQYF,TGTGCCAGCAAAGGACAGAAGACCTACGAGCAGTACTTC
.,once,TRBV27,TRBJ2-7,CASSLSLSGSHYEQYF,TGTGCCAGCAGTTTATCCTTGAGCGGGTCCCACTACGAGCAGTACTTC
.,few,TRBV6-5,TRBJ2-1,CASSYNGRDEQFF,TGTGCCAGCAGTTACAACGGTCGCGATGAGCAGTTCTTC
.,once,TRBV27,TRBJ2-7,CASSLLGRGSVYEQYF,TGTGCCAGCAGTTTATTAGGCCGGGGGTCCGTTTACGAGCAGTACTTC
TRBD2,once,TRBV30,TRBJ2-5,CAWNGGGKAVQETQYF,TGTGCTTGGAACGGGGGGGGAAAAGCGGTCCAAGAGACCCAGTACTTC
.,.,TRBV28,TRBJ2-7,CASSLQPNRGHEQYF,TGTGCCAGCAGTTTACAGCCAAACCGGGGCCACGAGCAGTACTTC
TRBD1,.,TRBV6-6,TRBJ1-5,CASSYRQGYQPQHF,TGTGCCAGCAGTTACCGACAGGGGTATCAGCCCCAGCATTTT
.,once,TRBV18,TRBJ1-5,CASSPEAGVQINQPQHF,TGTGCCAGCTCACCAGAGGCAGGGGTCCAGATCAATCAGCCCCAGCATTTT
.,.,TRBV7-7,TRBJ2-7,CASSLGVGAQYEQYF,TGTGCTAGCAGCTTAGGGGTGGGGGCGCAATACGAGCAGTACTTC
TRBD1,.,TRBV2,TRBJ2-5,CASSDLGQGMKETQYF,TGTGCCAGCAGCGACCTGGGACAGGGGATGAAAGAGACCCAGTACTTC
.,.,TRBV30,TRBJ2-7,CAWSESGHEQYF,TGTGCCTGGAGTGAATCGGGCCACGAGCAGTACTTC
.,few,TRBV28,TRBJ1-4,CASSTAGGRGEKLFF,TGTGCCAGCAGTACCGCGGGGGGGCGCGGCGAAAAACTGTTTTTT
.,.,TRBV11-2,TRBJ2-5,CASSGPGLQETQYF,TGTGCCAGCAGCGGACCGGGGTTACAAGAGACCCAGTACTTC
.,.,TRBV7-9,TRBJ1-2,CASSLEVNYGYTF,TGTGCCAGCAGCCTCGAGGTAAACTATGGCTACACCTTC
.,.,TRBV14,TRBJ2-7,CASSRASYEQYF,TGTGCCAGCAGCCGGGCCTCCTACGAGCAGTACTTC
TRBD1,.,TRBV25-1,TRBJ2-7,CASSSTGGEQYF,TGTGCCAGCAGCTCTACAGGGGGTGAGCAGTACTTC
TRBD1,.,TRBV5-1,TRBJ2-1,CASSTMGQYNEQFF,TGCGCCAGCAGCACAATGGGACAGTACAATGAGCAGTTCTTC
.,.,TRBV28,TRBJ2-7,CASTLGGGTLEQYF,TGTGCCAGCACCCTGGGGGGAGGAACCCTCGAGCAGTACTTC
.,.,TRBV5-1,TRBJ1-1,CASSLGGIGSSFGNTEAFF,TGCGCCAGCAGCTTGGGGGGTATCGGCAGCTCATTCGGGAACACTGAAGCTTTCTTT
TRBD2,.,TRBV5-1,TRBJ2-1,CASSLVGLAGGPISYNEQFF,TGCGCCAGCAGCTTGGTGGGACTAGCGGGGGGCCCCATCTCCTACAATGAGCAGTTCTTC
.,.,TRBV18,TRBJ2-6,CASSPTSPSGYSGANVLTF,TGTGCCAGCTCACCAACTTCTCCAAGCGGGTACTCTGGGGCCAACGTCCTGACTTTC
.,.,TRBV6-1,TRBJ1-1,CASSEQAVGETEAFF,TGTGCCAGCAGTGAACAGGCCGTGGGGGAAACTGAAGCTTTCTTT
.,once,TRBV7-2,TRBJ1-6,CASSTRTTTYSPLHF,TGTGCCAGCAGCACCCGGACAACGACATATTCACCCCTCCACTTT
.,.,TRBV5-6,TRBJ2-5,CASSLDRSETQYF,TGTGCCAGCAGCCTAGACAGGTCGGAGACCCAGTACTTC
.,.,TRBV10-3,TRBJ1-2,CAISEWGDLGNVIGYTF,TGTGCCATCAGTGAGTGGGGGGACCTAGGGAACGTGATTGGCTACACCTTC
TRBD1,.,TRBV6-1,TRBJ2-5,CASSEWTGQETQYF,TGTGCCAGCAGTGAATGGACAGGGCAAGAGACCCAGTACTTC
.,.,TRBV5-6,TRBJ2-2,CASSPPSPGGTGELFF,TGTGCCAGCAGCCCTCCATCCCCCGGCGGCACCGGGGAGCTGTTTTTT